A selection of T cell receptor beta chains follows, all from one sample in a study of cytomegalovirus exposure and HLA in healthy donors. The data were produced by immunoSEQ multiplex PCR, yet TCRdb's version contains in-frame clones alone and is incomplete. The sample carries about 120,000 clones, around 76% recorded once. The sequencing input was PBMCs. The source is a woman between 40 and 55 years old in good health and CMV-seropositive. The CDR3 runs from the conserved cysteine through the conserved F or W. D genes are given only for firm matches. Clone size is shown for a subset of rows, as once, few, many or a class of expanded clone.

j_gene,abundance,d_gene,v_gene,CDR3aa,CDR3nt
TRBJ1-1,NA,TRBD1,TRBV27,CASGIGTGEAFF,TGTGCCAGCGGGATCGGGACAGGTGAAGCTTTCTTT
TRBJ1-1,NA,NA,TRBV18,CASSPDGQTYTEAFF,TGTGCCAGCTCACCAGATGGACAGACCTACACTGAAGCTTTCTTT
TRBJ2-7,NA,NA,TRBV2,CASMRDGAQSSSF,TGTGCCAGCATGAGAGACGGAGCCCAAAGTTCCTCCTTC
TRBJ1-6,NA,TRBD1,TRBV10-2,CASSESSLTGYLHF,TGCGCCAGCAGTGAGTCGAGCTTGACAGGGTACCTCCACTTT
TRBJ2-2,NA,TRBD2,TRBV6-1,CASRSPGTSTGELFF,TGTGCCAGCAGGTCCCCCGGGACTAGTACCGGGGAGCTGTTTTTT
TRBJ2-3,NA,TRBD2,TRBV5-6,CASSLDGGNTQYF,TGTGCCAGCAGCTTAGACGGGGGGAATACGCAGTATTTT
TRBJ1-2,NA,NA,TRBV2,CASSEQGYGYTF,TGTGCCAGCAGTGAGCAGGGCTATGGCTACACCTTC
TRBJ2-1,NA,TRBD2,TRBV10-1,CASSDETSVHNEQFF,TGCGCCAGCAGTGACGAGACTAGCGTTCACAATGAGCAGTTCTTC
TRBJ2-7,NA,NA,TRBV7-2,CASSPQAGGPYEQYF,TGTGCCAGCAGCCCACAGGCCGGGGGGCCCTACGAGCAGTACTTC
TRBJ1-6,NA,NA,TRBV30,CAWSVNRGSPLHF,TGTGCCTGGAGTGTGAATAGGGGATCACCCCTCCACTTT
TRBJ1-1,NA,NA,TRBV18,CASSPTGRNTEAFF,TGTGCCAGCTCACCCACAGGGCGGAACACTGAAGCTTTCTTT
TRBJ2-3,NA,NA,TRBV5-1,CASRAAEATDTQYF,TGCGCCAGCAGGGCAGCGGAGGCCACAGATACGCAGTATTTT
TRBJ1-3,NA,NA,TRBV6-1,CASSEERFGNTIYF,TGTGCCAGCAGTGAAGAGCGGTTTGGAAACACCATATATTTT
TRBJ2-5,NA,NA,TRBV7-9,CASSSRDVDRTRAQYF,TGTGCCAGCAGCTCACGAGATGTAGACAGAACAAGAGCCCAGTACTTC
TRBJ2-3,NA,TRBD2,TRBV11-3,CASSFRTSGGTIDTQYF,TGTGCCAGCAGCTTCAGGACTAGCGGGGGCACAATAGATACGCAGTATTTT
TRBJ2-5,NA,NA,TRBV30,CAWSLRTREETQYF,TGTGCCTGGAGTCTTCGTACACGGGAAGAGACCCAGTACTTC
TRBJ2-7,NA,TRBD2,TRBV18,CASSPGLGAGEQYF,TGTGCCAGCTCCCCGGGACTAGGGGCGGGCGAGCAGTACTTC
TRBJ1-1,NA,NA,TRBV6-5,CASSYSGGGLGTEAFF,TGTGCCAGCAGTTACTCAGGGGGGGGACTGGGCACTGAAGCTTTCTTT
TRBJ2-1,NA,TRBD2,TRBV6-6,CASSPRGGLHNEQFF,TGTGCCAGCAGTCCCCGGGGGGGCCTCCACAATGAGCAGTTCTTC
TRBJ1-1,NA,NA,TRBV19,CASSHISSGEAFF,TGTGCCAGTAGTCATATCAGTTCGGGAGAAGCTTTCTTT
TRBJ2-3,NA,TRBD2,TRBV19,CASSPLAGAQYF,TGTGCCAGTAGTCCTTTAGCGGGGGCACAGTATTTT
TRBJ1-2,once,TRBD1,TRBV28,CASSPGQTNYGYTF,TGTGCCAGCAGCCCGGGACAGACGAACTATGGCTACACCTTC
TRBJ1-2,NA,NA,TRBV5-1,CASSLGAANYGYTF,TGCGCCAGCAGCTTGGGGGCAGCTAACTATGGCTACACCTTC
TRBJ1-6,NA,TRBD1,TRBV27,CASSSRTGRSYNSPLHF,TGTGCCAGCAGCTCAAGGACAGGCCGCTCCTATAATTCACCCCTCCACTTT
TRBJ2-2,NA,TRBD1,TRBV5-6,CASSRERDSFTGELFF,TGTGCCAGCAGCCGAGAACGGGACAGCTTCACCGGGGAGCTGTTTTTT
TRBJ1-1,NA,NA,TRBV5-4,CASRKGGATEAFF,TGTGCCAGCAGAAAAGGAGGCGCCACTGAAGCTTTCTTT
TRBJ1-1,NA,NA,TRBV5-6,CASSLESTEAFF,TGTGCCAGCAGCTTAGAGAGCACTGAAGCTTTCTTT
TRBJ2-3,NA,NA,TRBV5-6,CASSLGGGARTDTQYF,TGTGCCAGCAGCCTGGGGGGCGGAGCGAGGACAGATACGCAGTATTTT
TRBJ1-1,NA,TRBD1,TRBV19,CASSIVGSGGTEAFF,TGTGCCAGTAGTATAGTGGGATCAGGGGGCACTGAAGCTTTCTTT
TRBJ1-1,many,NA,TRBV21-1,CASSKGQGFEAFF,TGTGCCAGCAGCAAGGGACAGGGGTTTGAAGCTTTCTTT
TRBJ2-1,NA,TRBD1,TRBV11-2,CASSLDRGPYNEQFF,TGTGCCAGCAGCTTAGACAGGGGGCCGTACAATGAGCAGTTCTTC
TRBJ1-1,NA,NA,TRBV5-4,CASSLGTNEAFF,TGTGCCAGCAGCCTCGGGACAAATGAAGCTTTCTTT
TRBJ2-2,NA,NA,TRBV7-8,CASSYTGQTGELFF,TGTGCCAGCAGCTACACCGGACAGACCGGGGAGCTGTTTTTT
TRBJ1-5,NA,NA,TRBV27,CASSLYWQGTSNQPQHF,TGTGCCAGCAGTTTATACTGGCAGGGGACTAGCAATCAGCCCCAGCATTTT
TRBJ2-6,NA,NA,TRBV11-1,CASSPFGPSGANVLTF,TGTGCCAGCAGCCCCTTTGGGCCCTCTGGGGCCAACGTCCTGACTTTC
TRBJ2-7,NA,NA,TRBV4-1,CASSQTRLDSSYEQYF,TGCGCCAGCAGCCAGACCCGATTGGACAGCTCTTACGAGCAGTACTTC
TRBJ2-7,NA,NA,TRBV30,CAWSQDISSYEQYF,TGTGCCTGGAGCCAAGACATTAGCTCCTACGAGCAGTACTTC
TRBJ1-1,once,TRBD1,TRBV18,CASSPRTGLTEAFF,TGTGCCAGCTCACCCAGGACAGGCTTGACTGAAGCTTTCTTT
TRBJ1-1,NA,TRBD1,TRBV12-5,CASGLVWLRGLTEAFF,TGTGCTAGTGGTTTGGTATGGCTCAGGGGGCTCACTGAAGCTTTCTTT
TRBJ2-7,NA,NA,TRBV5-1,CASSLLAGKYEQYF,TGCGCCAGCAGCTTGTTGGCAGGGAAGTACGAGCAGTACTTC
TRBJ2-1,once,TRBD2,TRBV5-1,CASSLAGTSNEQFF,TGCGCCAGCAGCTTGGCCGGGACTAGCAATGAGCAGTTCTTC
TRBJ2-3,NA,TRBD1,TRBV15,CATSRGTGGGTDTQYF,TGTGCCACCAGCAGAGGGACAGGGGGCGGCACAGATACGCAGTATTTT
TRBJ2-2,few,TRBD1,TRBV7-6,CASSRDSAVRLTGELFF,TGTGCCAGCAGCCGGGACAGTGCGGTTAGGCTGACCGGGGAGCTGTTTTTT
TRBJ1-1,NA,TRBD1,TRBV6-1,CASSEAPGQSLSKAFF,TGTGCCAGCAGTGAAGCACCGGGACAGTCTCTATCAAAAGCTTTCTTT
TRBJ2-5,NA,TRBD1,TRBV6-1,CASSDLSGQREETQYF,TGTGCCAGCAGTGACCTCTCGGGACAGCGAGAAGAGACCCAGTACTTC
TRBJ2-7,NA,TRBD1,TRBV11-1,CASGTDRVNEQYF,TGTGCCAGCGGCACGGACAGGGTCAACGAGCAGTACTTC
TRBJ1-5,NA,NA,TRBV30,CAWSYRVDQPQHF,TGTGCCTGGAGTTACAGGGTTGACCAGCCCCAGCATTTT
TRBJ1-3,NA,NA,TRBV5-1,CASSADGGGSGNTIYF,TGCGCCAGCAGCGCGGACGGGGGAGGCTCTGGAAACACCATATATTTT